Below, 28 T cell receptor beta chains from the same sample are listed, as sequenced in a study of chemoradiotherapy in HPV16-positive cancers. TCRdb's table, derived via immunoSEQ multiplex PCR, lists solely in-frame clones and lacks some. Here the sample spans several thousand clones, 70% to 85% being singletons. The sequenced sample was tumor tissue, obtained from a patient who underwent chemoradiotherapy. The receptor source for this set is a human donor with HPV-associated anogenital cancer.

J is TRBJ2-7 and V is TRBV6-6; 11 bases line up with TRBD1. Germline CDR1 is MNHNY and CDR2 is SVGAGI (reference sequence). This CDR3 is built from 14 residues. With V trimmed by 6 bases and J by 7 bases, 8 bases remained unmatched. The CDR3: CASRLRTGGKEQYF. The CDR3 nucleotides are TGTGCCAGCAGACTTAGGACAGGGGGCAAAGAGCAGTACTTC.

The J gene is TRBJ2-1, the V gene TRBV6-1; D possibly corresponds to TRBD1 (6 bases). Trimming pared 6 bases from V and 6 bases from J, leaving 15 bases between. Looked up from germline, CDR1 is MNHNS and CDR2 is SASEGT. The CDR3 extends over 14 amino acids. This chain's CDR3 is CASSRTDPSNEQFF. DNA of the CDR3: TGTGCCAGCAGCCGGACAGACCCCTCCAATGAGCAGTTCTTC.

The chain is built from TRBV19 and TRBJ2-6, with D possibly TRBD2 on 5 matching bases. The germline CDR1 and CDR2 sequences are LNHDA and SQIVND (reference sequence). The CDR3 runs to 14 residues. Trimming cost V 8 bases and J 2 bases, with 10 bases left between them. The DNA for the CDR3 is TGTGCCAGTGCTGAGGGAACTGGGGCCAACGTCCTGACTTTC. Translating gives CASAEGTGANVLTF.

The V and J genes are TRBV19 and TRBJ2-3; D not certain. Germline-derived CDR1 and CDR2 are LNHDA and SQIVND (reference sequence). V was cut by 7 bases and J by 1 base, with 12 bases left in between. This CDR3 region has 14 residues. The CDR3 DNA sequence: TGTGCCAGTACCTCTGGTGAGGGCACAGATACGCAGTATTTT. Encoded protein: CASTSGEGTDTQYF.

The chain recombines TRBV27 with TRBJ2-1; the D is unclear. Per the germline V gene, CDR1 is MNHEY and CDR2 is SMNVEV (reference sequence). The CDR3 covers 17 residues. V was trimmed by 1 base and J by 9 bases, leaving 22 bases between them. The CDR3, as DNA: TGTGCCAGCAGTTTATTAGGGTTGGCCGAGAGATCCCGTGAGCAGTTCTTC. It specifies CASSLLGLAERSREQFF.

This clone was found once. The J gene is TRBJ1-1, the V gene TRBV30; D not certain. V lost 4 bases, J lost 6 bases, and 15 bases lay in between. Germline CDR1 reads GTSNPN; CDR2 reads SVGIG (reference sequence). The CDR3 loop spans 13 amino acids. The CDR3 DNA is TGTGCCTGGAACACGGACGGGCGGTCTGAAGCTTTCTTT. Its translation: CAWNTDGRSEAFF. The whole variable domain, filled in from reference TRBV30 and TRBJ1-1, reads SQTIHQWPATLVQPVGSPLSLECTVEGTSNPNLYWYRQAAGRGLQLLFYSVGIGQISSEVPQNLSASRPQDRQFILSSKKLLLSDSGFYLCAWNTDGRSEAFFGQGTRLTVV.

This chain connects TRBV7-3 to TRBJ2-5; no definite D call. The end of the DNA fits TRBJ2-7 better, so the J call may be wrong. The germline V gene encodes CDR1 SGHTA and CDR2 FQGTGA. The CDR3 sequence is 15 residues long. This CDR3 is CASSPDNGPPHEQYF. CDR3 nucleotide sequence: TGTGCCAGCAGCCCCGATAACGGTCCGCCTCACGAGCAGTACTTC.

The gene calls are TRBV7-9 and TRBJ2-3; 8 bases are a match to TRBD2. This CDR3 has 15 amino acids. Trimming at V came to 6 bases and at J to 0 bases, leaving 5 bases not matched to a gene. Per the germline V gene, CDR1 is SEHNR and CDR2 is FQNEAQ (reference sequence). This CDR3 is CASSPIAGSTDTQYF. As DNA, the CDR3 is TGTGCCAGCAGTCCTATAGCGGGAAGCACAGATACGCAGTATTTT.

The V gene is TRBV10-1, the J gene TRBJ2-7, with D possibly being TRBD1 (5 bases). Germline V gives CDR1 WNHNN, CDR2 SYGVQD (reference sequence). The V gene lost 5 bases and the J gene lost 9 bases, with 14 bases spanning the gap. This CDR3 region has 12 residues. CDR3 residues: CASSQTRTGQYF. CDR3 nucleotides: TGCGCCAGCAGTCAAACCCGTACAGGGCAGTACTTC.

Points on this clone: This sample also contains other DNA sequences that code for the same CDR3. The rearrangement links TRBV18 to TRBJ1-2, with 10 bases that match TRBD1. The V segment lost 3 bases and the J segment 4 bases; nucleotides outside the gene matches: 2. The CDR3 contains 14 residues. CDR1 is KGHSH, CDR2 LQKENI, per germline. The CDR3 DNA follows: TGTGCCAGCTCACCGGGGGACAGGGGCTATGGCTACACCTTC. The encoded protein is CASSPGDRGYGYTF.

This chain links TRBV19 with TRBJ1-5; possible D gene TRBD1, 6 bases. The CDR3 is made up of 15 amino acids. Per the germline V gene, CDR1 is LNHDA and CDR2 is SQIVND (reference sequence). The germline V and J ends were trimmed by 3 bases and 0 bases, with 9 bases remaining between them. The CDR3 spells CASSIGTNSNQPQHF. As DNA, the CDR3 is TGTGCCAGTAGTATTGGGACAAATAGCAATCAGCCCCAGCATTTT.

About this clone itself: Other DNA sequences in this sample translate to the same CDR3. The CDR3: CASSPTTEAFF. CDR3 in DNA: TGTGCCAGCAGCCCGACCACTGAAGCTTTCTTT. The chain is built from TRBV7-9 and TRBJ1-1; D unclear. The ends were cut back, 5 bases at V and 4 bases at J, with 5 bases in the middle. This CDR3 contains 11 residues. Germline assignment: CDR1 SEHNR and CDR2 FQNEAQ (reference sequence).

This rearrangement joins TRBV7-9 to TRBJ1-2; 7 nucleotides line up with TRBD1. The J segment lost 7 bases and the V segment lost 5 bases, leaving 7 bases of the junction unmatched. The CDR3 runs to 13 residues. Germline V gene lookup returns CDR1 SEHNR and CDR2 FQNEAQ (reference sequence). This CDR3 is CASSPDRERGYTF. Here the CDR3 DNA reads TGTGCCAGCAGCCCCGACAGGGAACGTGGCTACACCTTC.

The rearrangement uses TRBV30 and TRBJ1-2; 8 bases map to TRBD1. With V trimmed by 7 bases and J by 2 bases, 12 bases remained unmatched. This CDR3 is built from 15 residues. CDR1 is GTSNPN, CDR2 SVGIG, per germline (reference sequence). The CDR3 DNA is TGTGCCTTACTCTGGACAGGGAGGTTGAACTATGGCTACACCTTC. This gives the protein CALLWTGRLNYGYTF.

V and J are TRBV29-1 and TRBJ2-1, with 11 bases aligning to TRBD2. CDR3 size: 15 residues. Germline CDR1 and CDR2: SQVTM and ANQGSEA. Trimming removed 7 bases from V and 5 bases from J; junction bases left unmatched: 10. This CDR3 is CSAQTSGRVNNEQFF. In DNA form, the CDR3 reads TGCAGCGCGCAAACTAGCGGGAGAGTCAACAATGAGCAGTTCTTC.

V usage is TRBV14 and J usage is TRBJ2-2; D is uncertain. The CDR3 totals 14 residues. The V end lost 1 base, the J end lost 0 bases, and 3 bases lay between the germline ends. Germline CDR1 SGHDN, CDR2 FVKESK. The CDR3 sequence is CASSQVPNTGELFF. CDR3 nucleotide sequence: TGTGCCAGCAGCCAAGTCCCGAACACCGGGGAGCTGTTTTTT.

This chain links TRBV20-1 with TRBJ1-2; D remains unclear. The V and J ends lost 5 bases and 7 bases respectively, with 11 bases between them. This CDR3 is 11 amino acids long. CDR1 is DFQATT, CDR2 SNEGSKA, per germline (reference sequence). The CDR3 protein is CSAQRASGYTF. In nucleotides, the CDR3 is TGCAGTGCTCAGAGGGCTAGTGGCTACACCTTC.

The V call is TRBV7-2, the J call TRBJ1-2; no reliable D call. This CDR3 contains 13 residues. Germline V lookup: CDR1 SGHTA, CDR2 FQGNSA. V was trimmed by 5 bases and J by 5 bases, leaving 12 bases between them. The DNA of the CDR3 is TGTGCCAGCAGCCCGACTAGGGATTATGGCTACACCTTC. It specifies CASSPTRDYGYTF.

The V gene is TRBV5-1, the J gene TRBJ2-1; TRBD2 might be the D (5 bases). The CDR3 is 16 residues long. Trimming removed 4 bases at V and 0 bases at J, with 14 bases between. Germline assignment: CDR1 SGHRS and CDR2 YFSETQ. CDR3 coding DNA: TGCGCCAGCAGCCCTAGGACTGCTGGCTCCTACAATGAGCAGTTCTTC. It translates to CASSPRTAGSYNEQFF.

Here the CDR3 reads CASQRRGGVNQPQHF. The CDR3 DNA follows: TGTGCCAGCCAACGCCGAGGGGGAGTCAATCAGCCCCAGCATTTT. The chain has TRBV18 and TRBJ1-5; the D gene is possibly TRBD1 (6 bases). Germline assignment: CDR1 KGHSH and CDR2 LQKENI. CDR3 length: 15 residues. V lost 8 bases to trimming and J lost 3 bases, with 17 bases between them.

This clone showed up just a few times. The CDR3 here is CAWSSGQEDEQFF. CDR3 in DNA: TGTGCCTGGTCTAGCGGCCAGGAGGATGAGCAGTTCTTC. V and J are TRBV30 and TRBJ2-1; TRBD2 aligns across 7 bases. This CDR3 comprises 13 residues. Trimming cost V 5 bases and J 8 bases; bases outside gene matches: 9. Germline V CDR1 and CDR2: GTSNPN, SVGIG (reference sequence).

This CDR3 reads CASSSRDRPTYTF. In nucleotides, the CDR3 is TGTGCCAGCAGTTCCCGGGACAGACCGACCTACACCTTC. V gene TRBV28 combines with J gene TRBJ1-2; TRBD1 agrees at 7 bases. The CDR3 runs 13 residues. V was pared by 4 bases and J by 10 bases, with 9 bases of the junction left unmatched. Germline V gene data show CDR1 as MDHEN and CDR2 as SYDVKM.

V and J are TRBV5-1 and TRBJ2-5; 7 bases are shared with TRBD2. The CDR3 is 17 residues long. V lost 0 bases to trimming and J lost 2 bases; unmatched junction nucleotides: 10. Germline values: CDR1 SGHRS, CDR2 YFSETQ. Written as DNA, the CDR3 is TGCGCCAGCAGCTTGGTTGTTGCGGGAGCTCTGCAAGAGACCCAGTACTTC. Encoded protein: CASSLVVAGALQETQYF.

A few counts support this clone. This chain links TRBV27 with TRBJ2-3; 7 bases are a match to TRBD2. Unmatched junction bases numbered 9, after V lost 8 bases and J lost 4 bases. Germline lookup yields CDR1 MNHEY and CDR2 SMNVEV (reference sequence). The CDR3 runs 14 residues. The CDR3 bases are TGTGCCAGCGTAAAGCGGGGACGGGCAGATACGCAGTATTTT. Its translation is CASVKRGRADTQYF.

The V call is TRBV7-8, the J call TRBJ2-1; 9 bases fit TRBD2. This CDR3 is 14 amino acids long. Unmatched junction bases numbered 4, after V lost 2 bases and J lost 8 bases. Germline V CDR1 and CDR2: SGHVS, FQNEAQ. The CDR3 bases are TGTGCCAGCAGCTTAACGGGACTAGCCTATGAGCAGTTCTTC. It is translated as CASSLTGLAYEQFF.

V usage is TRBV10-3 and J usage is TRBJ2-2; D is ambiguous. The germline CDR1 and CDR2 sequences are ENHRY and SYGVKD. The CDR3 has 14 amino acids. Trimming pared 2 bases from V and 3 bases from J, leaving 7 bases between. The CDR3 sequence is CAISEVRDTGELFF. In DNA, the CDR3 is TGTGCCATCAGTGAGGTCCGGGACACCGGGGAGCTGTTTTTT.

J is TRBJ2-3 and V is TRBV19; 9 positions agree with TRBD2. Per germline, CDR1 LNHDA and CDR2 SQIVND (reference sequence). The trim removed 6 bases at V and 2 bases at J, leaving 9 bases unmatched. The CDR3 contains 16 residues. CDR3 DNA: TGTGCCAGTAGCCCGGGACTAGCCTTGTTCACAGATACGCAGTATTTT. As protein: CASSPGLALFTDTQYF.

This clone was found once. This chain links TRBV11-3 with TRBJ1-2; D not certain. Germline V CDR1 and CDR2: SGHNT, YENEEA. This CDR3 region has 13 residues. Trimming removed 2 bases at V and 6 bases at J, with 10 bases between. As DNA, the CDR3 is TGTGCCAGCAGCTTACTCCCCGGAAATGGCTACACCTTC. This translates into CASSLLPGNGYTF.